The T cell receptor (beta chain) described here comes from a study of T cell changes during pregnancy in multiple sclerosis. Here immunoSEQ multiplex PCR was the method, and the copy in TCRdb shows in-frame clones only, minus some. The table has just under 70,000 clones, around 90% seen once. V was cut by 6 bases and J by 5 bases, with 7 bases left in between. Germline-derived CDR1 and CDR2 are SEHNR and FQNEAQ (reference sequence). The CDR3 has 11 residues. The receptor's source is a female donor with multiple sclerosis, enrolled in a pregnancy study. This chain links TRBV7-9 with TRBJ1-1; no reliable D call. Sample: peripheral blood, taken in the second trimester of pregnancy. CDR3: CASRGGTEAFF. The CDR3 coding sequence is TGTGCCAGCAGGGGAGGGACTGAAGCTTTCTTT.